One sample yielded the 20 T cell receptor beta chains listed below, sequenced in a study of cytomegalovirus exposure and HLA in healthy donors. Primers: 60 Vbeta forward and 13 Jbeta reverse. The protocol was immunoSEQ multiplex PCR, while the TCRdb copy is restricted to in-frame clones and leaves out a portion. The table has tens of thousands of clones, around three quarters seen once; the top ten hold around 6%. Sequences were obtained from PBMCs. The receptors stem from a man between 50 and 59 years old in good health and CMV-seronegative.

The rearrangement joins TRBV30 to TRBJ1-1; D ambiguous. Germline CDR1 GTSNPN, CDR2 SVGIG (reference sequence). Trimming stripped 3 bases from V and 4 bases from J, with 12 bases between. The length of the CDR3 is 13 residues. The CDR3 nucleotides read TGTGCCTGGAGCCCCGGGGTAGGCACTGAAGCTTTCTTT. Translation gives CAWSPGVGTEAFF.

This clone came up once. The chain couples TRBV27 to TRBJ1-1, with D possibly being TRBD1 (5 bases). With 2 bases removed from V and 5 bases from J, the gap between germline ends came to 15 bases. In germline, CDR1 is MNHEY, CDR2 SMNVEV (reference sequence). The CDR3 consists of 15 residues. In nucleotides, the CDR3 is TGTGCCAGCAGTTTAAATTCAGGGCGGGGGACTGAAGCTTTCTTT. Protein: CASSLNSGRGTEAFF.

V usage is TRBV5-4 and J usage is TRBJ2-5; D unclear. CDR1 and CDR2 (germline): SGHNT, YYREEE (reference sequence). The length of the CDR3 is 15 residues. V shed 4 bases and J shed 5 bases, with 18 bases lying between them. The CDR3 loop is CASSRNSDRSETQYF. CDR3 nucleotide sequence: TGTGCCAGCAGCCGAAACTCAGACCGGAGTGAGACCCAGTACTTC.

The rearrangement uses TRBV4-1 and TRBJ2-6; tentative D call: TRBD2 (7 bases). The CDR3 sequence is 18 residues long. The germline V and J ends were trimmed by 0 bases and 3 bases, with 15 bases remaining between them. Germline CDR1 MGHRA, CDR2 YSYEKL. The CDR3 is CASSQDLGGAIGANVLTF. CDR3 bases: TGCGCCAGCAGCCAAGATTTGGGGGGGGCTATTGGGGCCAACGTCCTGACTTTC.

The V call is TRBV28, the J call TRBJ1-1; D is unresolved. The germline V gene has CDR1 MDHEN and CDR2 SYDVKM. With 4 bases removed from V and 8 bases from J, the gap between germline ends came to 5 bases. CDR3 length equals 10 residues. The DNA of the CDR3 is TGTGCCAGCAGTTCCCGGGAAGCTTTCTTT. Amino acids: CASSSREAFF.

CDR3 residues: CASSPTGTGYGYTF. Written as DNA, the CDR3 is TGCGCCAGCAGCCCGACGGGGACAGGGTATGGCTACACCTTC. This chain links TRBV10-2 with TRBJ1-2; 9 bases fit TRBD1. The length of the CDR3 is 14 residues. Germline V gives CDR1 WSHSY, CDR2 SAAADI. V was pared by 6 bases and J by 5 bases, with 7 bases of the junction left unmatched.

The J gene is TRBJ2-4, the V gene TRBV30; 9 bases map to TRBD1. CDR1 GTSNPN and CDR2 SVGIG come from the germline V gene (reference sequence). J lost 4 bases, V lost 4 bases, and 5 bases had no gene match. This CDR3 region has 14 residues. CDR3 region: CAWTPGQGKNIQYF. For the CDR3, the DNA is TGTGCCTGGACCCCGGGACAGGGAAAAAACATTCAGTACTTC.

This chain connects TRBV30 to TRBJ2-7, with D possibly TRBD2 on 5 matching bases. The CDR3 runs to 11 residues. V dropped 1 base and J dropped 6 bases, with 7 bases sitting between them. In germline, CDR1 is GTSNPN, CDR2 SVGIG (reference sequence). CDR3: CAWSGGAEQYF. As DNA, the CDR3 is TGTGCCTGGAGTGGGGGAGCCGAGCAGTACTTC.

V gene TRBV15 combines with J gene TRBJ1-1, with 9 bases identical to TRBD1. The CDR3 consists of 15 residues. Germline CDR1 and CDR2: LNHNV and YYDKDF (reference sequence). Trimming took 5 bases from V and 6 from J; bases not matched to a gene: 10. CDR3 sequence reads: CATSGPGTGRAEAFF. CDR3 in DNA: TGTGCCACCAGCGGCCCCGGGACAGGGCGGGCTGAAGCTTTCTTT.

The J gene is TRBJ1-1, the V gene TRBV6-1; 8 nucleotides line up with TRBD1. Germline assignment: CDR1 MNHNS and CDR2 SASEGT. The V and J ends lost 4 bases and 5 bases, in that order; junction bases with no gene match: 9. The CDR3 sequence is 15 residues long. The CDR3 nucleotides are TGTGCCAGCAGTGTCTTTTCAGGGGGCTTGACTGAAGCTTTCTTT. Its translation: CASSVFSGGLTEAFF.

This chain connects TRBV12-5 to TRBJ2-1, with 12 positions matching TRBD2. Germline trimming cut 1 base from V and 11 bases from J; bases unmatched to any gene: 6. Germline V CDR1 and CDR2: LGHNT, FRNRAP. This CDR3 is 15 amino acids long. CDR3 amino acids: CASGLGGTSGHQQFF. The CDR3 coding sequence is TGTGCTAGTGGTTTGGGAGGGACTAGCGGGCATCAGCAGTTCTTC.

The chain links TRBV7-2 to TRBJ2-6, with 14 positions matching TRBD2. The trim removed 5 bases at V and 4 bases at J, leaving 7 bases unmatched. This CDR3 has 18 amino acids. Germline CDR1 is SGHTA and CDR2 is FQGNSA. CDR3 nucleotide sequence: TGTGCCAGCAGCCTAGGACTAGCGGGAGGTGCCGGGGCCAACGTCCTGACTTTC. This encodes CASSLGLAGGAGANVLTF.

The chain combines TRBV7-9 with TRBJ1-1; 12 bases align to TRBD1. V dropped 1 base and J dropped 5; count of bases not matched to a gene: 8. CDR1 and CDR2 from the germline V gene are SEHNR and FQNEAQ (reference sequence). The CDR3 is 17 amino acids. The CDR3 reads CASSLGDRGLRTTEAFF. DNA of the CDR3: TGTGCCAGCAGCTTAGGGGACAGGGGGCTCCGAACGACTGAAGCTTTCTTT. Based on the CDR3 plus reference TRBV7-9 and TRBJ1-1, the full variable domain is DTGVSQNPRHKITKRGQNVTFRCDPISEHNRLYWYRQTLGQGPEFLTYFQNEAQLEKSRLLSDRFSAERPKGSFSTLEIQRTEQGDSAMYLCASSLGDRGLRTTEAFFGQGTRLTVV.

The chain uses TRBV5-1 and TRBJ2-7; D is possibly TRBD1 (6 bases). Germline-derived CDR1 and CDR2 are SGHRS and YFSETQ. The V gene lost 4 bases and the J gene lost 1 base, with 12 bases spanning the gap. CDR3 length: 14 residues. The CDR3 coding sequence is TGCGCCAGCAGCCCGGACAGCAAGTCCTACGAGCAGTACTTC. Residues: CASSPDSKSYEQYF.

This sequence joins TRBV5-1 and TRBJ1-1; 8 bases align to TRBD1. Germline CDR1 and CDR2: SGHRS and YFSETQ. CDR3 size: 16 residues. Trimming cost V 0 bases and J 1 base; bases outside gene matches: 5. CDR3: CASSLASGTGNTEAFF. DNA for the CDR3: TGCGCCAGCAGCTTGGCATCCGGGACAGGGAACACTGAAGCTTTCTTT.

J is TRBJ1-4 and V is TRBV13; D perhaps matches TRBD1 (6 bases). Germline V gene sequence: CDR1 PRHDT, CDR2 FYEKMQ (reference sequence). There are 16 residues in the CDR3. V shed 2 bases and J shed 2 bases, with 12 bases lying between them. This CDR3 reads CASSLRGYGTNEKLFF. CDR3 nucleotides: TGTGCCAGCAGCTTAAGGGGGTACGGGACTAATGAAAAACTGTTTTTT.

The gene calls are TRBV6-5 and TRBJ1-1; a possible D gene is TRBD1 (5 bases). The germline CDR1 and CDR2 sequences are MNHEY and SVGAGI. Between the trimmed V and J ends, which lost 2 bases and 10 bases, there was a span of 23 bases. The CDR3 spans 16 residues. CDR3 nucleotide sequence: TGTGCCAGCAGTTACCGTTCACTCAGCGGGCTCGGGGGAGCTTTCTTT. This sequence encodes CASSYRSLSGLGGAFF.

This chain uses TRBV19 with TRBJ2-2; TRBD2 aligns across 13 bases. Germline trimming cut 5 bases from V and 5 bases from J; bases unmatched to any gene: 11. This CDR3 has 18 amino acids. Germline-derived CDR1 and CDR2 are LNHDA and SQIVND (reference sequence). DNA for the CDR3: TGTGCCAGTAGTTTACGACTAGCGGGAGGATTTGGGACCGGGGAGCTGTTTTTT. Protein product: CASSLRLAGGFGTGELFF.

The rearrangement joins TRBV30 to TRBJ1-5; 10 bases are a match to TRBD1. The V and J ends lost 3 bases and 3 bases, in that order; junction bases with no gene match: 2. Germline CDR1 GTSNPN, CDR2 SVGIG (reference sequence). The CDR3 covers 14 residues. The DNA of the CDR3 is TGTGCCTGGAGGGGGACAGGGGACAATCAGCCCCAGCATTTT. It yields the protein CAWRGTGDNQPQHF. The variable domain in full, completed from reference TRBV30 and TRBJ1-5, reads SQTIHQWPATLVQPVGSPLSLECTVEGTSNPNLYWYRQAAGRGLQLLFYSVGIGQISSEVPQNLSASRPQDRQFILSSKKLLLSDSGFYLCAWRGTGDNQPQHFGDGTRLSIL.

The rearrangement joins TRBV7-9 to TRBJ1-1, with D possibly matching TRBD1 (6 bases). Trimming removed 5 bases from V and 2 bases from J, with 15 bases in between. CDR3 length equals 15 residues. CDR1 is SEHNR and CDR2 is FQNEAQ in the germline V gene (reference sequence). The CDR3 sequence: CASSQMGHLNTEAFF. CDR3 coding DNA: TGTGCCAGCAGCCAGATGGGACATCTTAACACTGAAGCTTTCTTT.